This T cell receptor (beta chain) was profiled in a study of Ad26.COV2.S vaccination and SARS-CoV-2 variants. Only in-frame clones appear in the TCRdb table, and some are missing; sequencing was by immunoSEQ multiplex PCR. Of about 350,000 clones detected, around 89% appear once; the ten largest clones hold roughly 5%. Trimming took 0 bases from V and 6 from J, leaving 12 bases between them. Per the germline V gene, CDR1 is SGHDT and CDR2 is YYEEEE. This CDR3 is built from 15 residues. The treatment is: 15 to 20 received Ad26.COV2.S at low or high dose, single or two shots; roughly five received placebo; per-sample allocation not given. The study sampled participants on day 63 after the first vaccine or placebo injection.

The sample was peripheral blood, taken in a trial of Ad26.COV2.S vaccine versus placebo. This receptor was identified in a person aged 18-65 years who received the Ad26.COV2.S COVID-19 vaccine or a placebo. The chain links TRBV5-6 to TRBJ1-4; TRBD1 is a possible D gene (5 bases). CDR3 region: CASSLADSRDEKLFF. Written as DNA, the CDR3 is TGTGCCAGCAGCTTGGCTGACAGTCGGGATGAAAAACTGTTTTTT.